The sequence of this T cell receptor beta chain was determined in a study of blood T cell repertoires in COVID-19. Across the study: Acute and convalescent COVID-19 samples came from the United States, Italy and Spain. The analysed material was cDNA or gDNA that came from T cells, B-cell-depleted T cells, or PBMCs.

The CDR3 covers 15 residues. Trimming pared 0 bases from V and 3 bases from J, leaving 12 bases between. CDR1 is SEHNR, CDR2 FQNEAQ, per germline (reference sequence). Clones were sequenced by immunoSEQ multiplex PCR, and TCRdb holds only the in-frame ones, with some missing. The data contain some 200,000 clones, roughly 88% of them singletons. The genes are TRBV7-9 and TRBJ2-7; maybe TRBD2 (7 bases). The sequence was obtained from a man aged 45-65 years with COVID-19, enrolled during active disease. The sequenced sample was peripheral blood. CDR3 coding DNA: TGTGCCAGCAGCTTAGCGGGGGGGCTGATCTACGAGCAGTACTTC. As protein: CASSLAGGLIYEQYF.